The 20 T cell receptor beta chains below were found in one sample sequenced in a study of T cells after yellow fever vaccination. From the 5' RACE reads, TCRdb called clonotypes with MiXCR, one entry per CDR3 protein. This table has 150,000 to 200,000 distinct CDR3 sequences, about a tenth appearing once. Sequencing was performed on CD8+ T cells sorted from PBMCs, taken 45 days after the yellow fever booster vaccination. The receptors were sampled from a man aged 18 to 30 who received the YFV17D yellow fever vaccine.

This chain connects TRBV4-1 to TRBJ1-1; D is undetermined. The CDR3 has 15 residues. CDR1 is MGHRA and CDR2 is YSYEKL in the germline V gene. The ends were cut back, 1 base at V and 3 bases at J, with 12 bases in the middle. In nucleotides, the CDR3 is TGCGCCAGCAGCCAAGTATTGGCCTGGGACACTGAAGCTTTCTTT. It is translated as CASSQVLAWDTEAFF.

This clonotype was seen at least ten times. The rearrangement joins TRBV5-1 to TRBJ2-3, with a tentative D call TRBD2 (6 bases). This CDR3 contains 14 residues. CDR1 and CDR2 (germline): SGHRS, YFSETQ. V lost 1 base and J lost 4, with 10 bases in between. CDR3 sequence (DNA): TGCGCCAGCAGCTTGAATGGGGGGTCAGATACGCAGTATTTT. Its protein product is CASSLNGGSDTQYF.

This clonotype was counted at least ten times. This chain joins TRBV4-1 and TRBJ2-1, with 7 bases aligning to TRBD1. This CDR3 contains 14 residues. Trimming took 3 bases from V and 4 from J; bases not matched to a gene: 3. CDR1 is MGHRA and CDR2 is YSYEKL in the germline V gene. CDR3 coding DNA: TGCGCCAGCAGCCATACGGACAGGTACAATGAGCAGTTCTTC. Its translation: CASSHTDRYNEQFF.

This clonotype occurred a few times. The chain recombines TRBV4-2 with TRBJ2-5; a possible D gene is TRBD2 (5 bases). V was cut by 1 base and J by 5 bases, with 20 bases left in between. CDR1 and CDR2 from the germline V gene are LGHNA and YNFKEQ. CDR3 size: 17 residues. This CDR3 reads CASSQVSVGARVETQYF. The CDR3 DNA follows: TGTGCCAGCAGCCAAGTTAGTGTGGGCGCGCGGGTGGAGACCCAGTACTTC.

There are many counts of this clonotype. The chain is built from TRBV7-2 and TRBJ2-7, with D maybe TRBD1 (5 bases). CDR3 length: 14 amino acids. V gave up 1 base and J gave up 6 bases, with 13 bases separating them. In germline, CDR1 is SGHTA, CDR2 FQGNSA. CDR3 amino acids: CASSLGGGHIEQYV. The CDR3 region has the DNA TGTGCCAGCAGCTTAGGGGGCGGACACATCGAGCAGTACGTC.

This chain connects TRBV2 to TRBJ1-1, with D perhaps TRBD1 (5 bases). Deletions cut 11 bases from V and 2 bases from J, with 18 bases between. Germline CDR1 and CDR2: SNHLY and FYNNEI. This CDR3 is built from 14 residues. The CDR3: CARAGPNGNTEAFF. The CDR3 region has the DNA TGTGCCCGGGCGGGACCCAACGGTAACACTGAAGCTTTCTTT.

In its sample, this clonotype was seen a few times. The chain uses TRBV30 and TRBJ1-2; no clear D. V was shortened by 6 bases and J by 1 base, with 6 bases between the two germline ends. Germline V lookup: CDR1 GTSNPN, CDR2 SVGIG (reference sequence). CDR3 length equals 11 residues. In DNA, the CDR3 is TGTGCCTGCACAGTTAACTATGGCTACACCTTC. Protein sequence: CACTVNYGYTF.

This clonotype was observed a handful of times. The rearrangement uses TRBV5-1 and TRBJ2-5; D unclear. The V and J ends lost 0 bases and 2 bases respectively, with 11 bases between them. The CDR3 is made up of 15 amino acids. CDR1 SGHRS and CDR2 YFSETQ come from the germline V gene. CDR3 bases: TGCGCCAGCAGCTTGGGCAGTTGGGGTCAAGAGACCCAGTACTTC. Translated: CASSLGSWGQETQYF.

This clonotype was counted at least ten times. The CDR3: CASSYGAFASTDTQYF. The CDR3 DNA reads as TGTGCCAGCAGTTACGGAGCATTTGCTAGCACAGATACGCAGTATTTT. This chain links TRBV6-2 or TRBV6-3 with TRBJ2-3; the D is unclear. CDR3 length: 16 residues. V lost 2 bases to trimming and J lost 0 bases, with 12 bases between them. The germline gives CDR1 MNHEY, CDR2 SVGEGT.

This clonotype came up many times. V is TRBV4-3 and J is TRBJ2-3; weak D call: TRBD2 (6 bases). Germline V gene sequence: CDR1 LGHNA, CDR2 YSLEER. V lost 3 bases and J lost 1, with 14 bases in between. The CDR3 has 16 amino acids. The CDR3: CASSQGTSPRTDTQYF. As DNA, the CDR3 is TGCGCCAGCAGCCAGGGGACTTCCCCTCGCACAGATACGCAGTATTTT.

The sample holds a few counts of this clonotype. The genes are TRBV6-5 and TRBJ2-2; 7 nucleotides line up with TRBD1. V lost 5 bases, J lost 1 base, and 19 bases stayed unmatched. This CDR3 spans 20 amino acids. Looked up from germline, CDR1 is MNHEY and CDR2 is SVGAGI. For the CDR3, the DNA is TGTGCCAGCAGTCCCATACCCGACCAGGGGACAGATAAGAACACCGGGGAGCTGTTTTTT. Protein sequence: CASSPIPDQGTDKNTGELFF.

The CDR3 sequence is CASSPYGGEWELGLRWHTF. CDR3 DNA: TGCGCCAGCAGCCCTTACGGCGGGGAATGGGAACTAGGCCTGAGGTGGCACACCTTC. This chain links TRBV4-1 with TRBJ1-2; D is unresolved. The CDR3 is 19 amino acids. V dropped 4 bases and J dropped 12 bases, with 36 bases sitting between them. Germline CDR1 MGHRA, CDR2 YSYEKL.

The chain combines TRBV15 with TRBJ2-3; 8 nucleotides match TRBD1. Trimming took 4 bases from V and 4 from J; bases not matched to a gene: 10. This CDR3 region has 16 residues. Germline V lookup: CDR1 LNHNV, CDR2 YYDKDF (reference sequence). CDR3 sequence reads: CATSTGQGLRADTQYF. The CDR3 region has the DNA TGTGCCACCAGCACCGGACAGGGCCTGCGTGCAGATACGCAGTATTTT.

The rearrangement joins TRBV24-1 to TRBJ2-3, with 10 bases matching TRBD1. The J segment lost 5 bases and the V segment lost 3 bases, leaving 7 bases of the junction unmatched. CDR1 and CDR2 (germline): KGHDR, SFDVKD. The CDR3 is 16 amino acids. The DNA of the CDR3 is TGTGCCACCAGTGATATGACAGGGGGCCGGGGAGATACGCAGTATTTT. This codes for CATSDMTGGRGDTQYF.

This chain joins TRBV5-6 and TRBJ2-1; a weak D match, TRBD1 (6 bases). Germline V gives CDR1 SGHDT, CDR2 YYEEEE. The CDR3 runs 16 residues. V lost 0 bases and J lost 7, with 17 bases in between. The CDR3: CASSLAGQGFLNEQFF. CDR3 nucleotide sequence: TGTGCCAGCAGCTTGGCCGGTCAGGGGTTTTTAAATGAGCAGTTCTTC.

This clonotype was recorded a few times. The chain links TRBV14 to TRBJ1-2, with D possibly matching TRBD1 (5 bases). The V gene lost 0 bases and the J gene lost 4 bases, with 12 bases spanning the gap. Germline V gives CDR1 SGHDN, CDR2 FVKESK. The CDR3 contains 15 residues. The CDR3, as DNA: TGTGCCAGCAGCCAAGAGGTGGCAGGGCTCTATGGCTACACCTTC. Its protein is CASSQEVAGLYGYTF. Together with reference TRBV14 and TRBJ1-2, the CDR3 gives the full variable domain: EAGVTQFPSHSVIEKGQTVTLRCDPISGHDNLYWYRRVMGKEIKFLLHFVKESKQDESGMPNNRFLAERTGGTYSTLKVQPAELEDSGVYFCASSQEVAGLYGYTFGSGTRLTVV.

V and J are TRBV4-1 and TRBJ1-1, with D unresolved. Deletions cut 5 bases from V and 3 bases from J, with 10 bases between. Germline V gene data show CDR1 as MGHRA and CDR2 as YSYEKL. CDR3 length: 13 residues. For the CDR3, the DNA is TGCGCCAGCAGCGTCTCGAGGGACACTGAAGCTTTCTTT. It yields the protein CASSVSRDTEAFF.

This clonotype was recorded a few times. As DNA, the CDR3 is TGTGCCAGCAGCGATATTCGGGGGTCCCCTCCCCCGAACACCGGGGAGCTGTTTTTT. It translates to CASSDIRGSPPPNTGELFF. The rearrangement links TRBV11-2 to TRBJ2-2; maybe TRBD2 (6 bases). CDR3 length: 19 residues. Deletions cut 5 bases from V and 0 bases from J, with 22 bases between. The germline CDR1 and CDR2 sequences are SGHAT and FQNNGV.

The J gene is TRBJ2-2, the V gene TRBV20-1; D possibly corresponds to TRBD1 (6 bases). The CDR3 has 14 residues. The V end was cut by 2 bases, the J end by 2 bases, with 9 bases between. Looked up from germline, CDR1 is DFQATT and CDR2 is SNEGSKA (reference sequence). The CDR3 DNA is TGCAGTGCTAGATCGGACAGCAACACCGGGGAGCTGTTTTTT. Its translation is CSARSDSNTGELFF.

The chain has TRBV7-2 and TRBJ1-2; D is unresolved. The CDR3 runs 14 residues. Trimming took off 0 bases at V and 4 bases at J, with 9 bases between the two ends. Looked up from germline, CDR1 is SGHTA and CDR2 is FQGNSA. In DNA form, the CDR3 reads TGTGCCAGCAGCTTAGCGGCGCCAGCCTATGGCTACACCTTC. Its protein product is CASSLAAPAYGYTF.